These 12 T cell receptor beta chains share one sample of origin, sequenced in a study of healthy donors' naive CD4 and CD8 T cells. A linear amplification protocol produced the TCR libraries from around 0.55 ug of total RNA. Each CDR3 protein is one row after TCRdb ran MiXCR on the reads. This sample carries about 180,000 distinct CDR3 sequences, around three quarters of them seen once, and the ten largest clones take approximately 2.5%. The source material was naive CD4+ and CD8+ T cells sorted from blood, pooled from several donors. The receptors originated from a pool of human donors in good health; the sample pools cells from several healthy donors.

This sequence joins TRBV6-5 and TRBJ1-1; 10 bases align to TRBD1. The length of the CDR3 is 15 residues. Germline assignment: CDR1 MNHEY and CDR2 SVGAGI. With V trimmed by 6 bases and J by 0 bases, 4 bases remained unmatched. CDR3 loop: CASSKDRGLNTEAFF. The DNA of the CDR3 is TGTGCCAGCAGCAAAGACAGGGGGCTGAACACTGAAGCTTTCTTT.

The rearrangement uses TRBV6-5 and TRBJ2-2; D is perhaps TRBD2 (6 bases). CDR3 length: 14 amino acids. Germline-derived CDR1 and CDR2 are MNHEY and SVGAGI. Trimming stripped 2 bases from V and 7 bases from J, with 11 bases between. The CDR3 region is CASSYGGWDGELFF. In nucleotides, the CDR3 is TGTGCCAGCAGTTACGGGGGGTGGGACGGGGAGCTGTTTTTT.

This clonotype was observed a handful of times. The chain is built from TRBV29-1 and TRBJ2-2; D may be TRBD1 (6 bases). The CDR3 length is 12 residues. The germline V gene has CDR1 SQVTM and CDR2 ANQGSEA. The V end lost 6 bases, the J end lost 6 bases, and 11 bases lay between the germline ends. CDR3 sequence (DNA): TGCAGCGTCCTCGGACAGCCCGGGGAGCTGTTTTTT. Its translation: CSVLGQPGELFF.

The V and J genes are TRBV27 and TRBJ2-1; 13 bases are a match to TRBD2. The length of the CDR3 is 16 residues. The V segment lost 4 bases and the J segment 8 bases; nucleotides outside the gene matches: 8. Germline V lookup: CDR1 MNHEY, CDR2 SMNVEV (reference sequence). Written as DNA, the CDR3 is TGTGCCAGCAGTTCCCGGACTAGCGGGAGAGTCGATGAGCAGTTCTTC. Its protein is CASSSRTSGRVDEQFF.

The genes are TRBV27 and TRBJ1-2; 7 bases are a match to TRBD1. The CDR3 loop spans 15 amino acids. In germline, CDR1 is MNHEY, CDR2 SMNVEV (reference sequence). The V segment lost 8 bases and the J segment 6 bases; nucleotides outside the gene matches: 15. Written as DNA, the CDR3 is TGTGCCAGCGGCGCTCCCACAGGGGCGGTTCATGGCTACACCTTC. Translation: CASGAPTGAVHGYTF.

This clonotype was found once. J is TRBJ2-3 and V is TRBV20-1, with D unresolved. Germline V gene lookup returns CDR1 DFQATT and CDR2 SNEGSKA (reference sequence). The CDR3 consists of 13 residues. V was trimmed by 4 bases and J by 6 bases, leaving 14 bases between them. CDR3 DNA: TGCAGTGCTATTCACGCCAGTTCTGATACGCAGTATTTT. This encodes CSAIHASSDTQYF.

The rearrangement uses TRBV19 and TRBJ2-7, with 8 bases fitting TRBD1. CDR3 size: 15 residues. CDR1 is LNHDA and CDR2 is SQIVND in the germline V gene (reference sequence). With 5 bases clipped from V and 3 bases from J, the junction kept 9 bases outside the gene matches. The CDR3 region is CASSPDREIDYEQYF. Here the CDR3 DNA reads TGTGCCAGTAGTCCGGACAGGGAAATCGACTACGAGCAGTACTTC.

The gene calls are TRBV18 and TRBJ1-4, with D possibly being TRBD1 (5 bases). Germline values: CDR1 KGHSH, CDR2 LQKENI. The length of the CDR3 is 15 residues. V lost 3 bases and J 6 bases, leaving 14 bases between the germline ends. The CDR3 region has the DNA TGTGCCAGCTCACCTCCCGCCAGGGCGGATGAAAAACTGTTTTTT. Translating it yields CASSPPARADEKLFF.

The chain is built from TRBV30 and TRBJ2-3; perhaps TRBD2 as D (5 bases). V lost 6 bases and J 6 bases, leaving 13 bases between the germline ends. CDR3 size: 12 residues. Germline V lookup: CDR1 GTSNPN, CDR2 SVGIG (reference sequence). DNA of the CDR3: TGTGCCTGCCGCACTAGTGGCGATACGCAGTATTTT. Translation: CACRTSGDTQYF.

This clonotype appeared a single time. This chain uses TRBV2 with TRBJ1-2; 8 bases map to TRBD1. CDR3 length: 13 residues. Trimming removed 8 bases from V and 4 bases from J; junction bases left unmatched: 6. Germline V gives CDR1 SNHLY, CDR2 FYNNEI. CDR3 sequence (DNA): TGTGCCAGCGCGGACAGGGTCGGCTATGGCTACACCTTC. This translates into CASADRVGYGYTF.

CDR3 amino acids: CSVRLQGNQPQHF. In DNA form, the CDR3 reads TGCAGCGTTCGATTACAGGGAAATCAGCCCCAGCATTTT. The genes are TRBV29-1 and TRBJ1-5, with a possible D match to TRBD1 (6 bases). CDR1 is SQVTM and CDR2 is ANQGSEA in the germline V gene. Trimming cost V 5 bases and J 4 bases, with 12 bases left between them. This CDR3 comprises 13 residues.

The V gene is TRBV18, the J gene TRBJ2-5; no firm D call. The germline V gene encodes CDR1 KGHSH and CDR2 LQKENI. This CDR3 comprises 14 residues. V lost 3 bases and J lost 2, with 10 bases in between. The chain's CDR3 is CASSPRLGQETQYF. The CDR3 DNA follows: TGTGCCAGCTCACCCCGACTCGGTCAAGAGACCCAGTACTTC.